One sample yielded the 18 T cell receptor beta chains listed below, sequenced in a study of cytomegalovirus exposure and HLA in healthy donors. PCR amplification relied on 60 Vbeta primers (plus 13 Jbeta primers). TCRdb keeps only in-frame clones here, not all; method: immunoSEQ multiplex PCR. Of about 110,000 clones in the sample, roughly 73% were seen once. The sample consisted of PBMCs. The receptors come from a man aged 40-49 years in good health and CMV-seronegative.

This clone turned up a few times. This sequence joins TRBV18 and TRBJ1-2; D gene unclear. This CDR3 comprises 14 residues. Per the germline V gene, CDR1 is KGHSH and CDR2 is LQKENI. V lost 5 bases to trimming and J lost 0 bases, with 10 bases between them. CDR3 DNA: TGTGCCAGCTCATCCGAACAGACTAACTATGGCTACACCTTC. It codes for CASSSEQTNYGYTF.

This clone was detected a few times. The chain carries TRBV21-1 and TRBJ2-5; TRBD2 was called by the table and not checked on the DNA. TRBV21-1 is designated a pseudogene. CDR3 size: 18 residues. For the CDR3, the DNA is TGTGCCAGCAGCAAACGTCATACGGGATCCCAGACTCAAGAGACCCAGTACTTC. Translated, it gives CASSKRHTGSQTQETQYF.

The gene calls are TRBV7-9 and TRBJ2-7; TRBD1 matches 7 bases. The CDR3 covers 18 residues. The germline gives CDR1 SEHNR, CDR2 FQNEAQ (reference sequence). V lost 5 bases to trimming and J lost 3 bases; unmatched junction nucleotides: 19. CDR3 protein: CASSPKPGLQGGYYEQYF. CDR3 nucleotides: TGTGCCAGCAGCCCCAAGCCGGGTCTCCAAGGGGGCTACTACGAGCAGTACTTC.

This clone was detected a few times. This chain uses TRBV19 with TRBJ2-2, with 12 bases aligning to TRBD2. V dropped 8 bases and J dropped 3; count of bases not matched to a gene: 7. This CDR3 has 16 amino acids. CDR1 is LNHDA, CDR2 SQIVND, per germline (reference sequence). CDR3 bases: TGTGCCAGTGCGACTAGCGGGGGTTGGTACACCGGGGAGCTGTTTTTT. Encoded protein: CASATSGGWYTGELFF. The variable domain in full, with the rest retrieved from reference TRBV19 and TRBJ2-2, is DGGITQSPKYLFRKEGQNVTLSCEQNLNHDAMYWYRQDPGQGLRLIYYSQIVNDFQKGDIAEGYSVSREKKESFPLTVTSAQKNPTAFYLCASATSGGWYTGELFFGEGSRLTVL.

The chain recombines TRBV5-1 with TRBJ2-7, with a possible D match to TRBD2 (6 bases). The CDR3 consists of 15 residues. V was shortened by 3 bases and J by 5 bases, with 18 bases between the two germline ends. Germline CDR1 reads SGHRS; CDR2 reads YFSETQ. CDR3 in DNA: TGCGCCAGCAGCTACCCACAGGAGGGGTCTCACGAGCAGTACTTC. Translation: CASSYPQEGSHEQYF. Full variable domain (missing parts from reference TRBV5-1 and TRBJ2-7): KAGVTQTPRYLIKTRGQQVTLSCSPISGHRSVSWYQQTPGQGLQFLFEYFSETQRNKGNFPGRFSGRQFSNSRSEMNVSTLELGDSALYLCASSYPQEGSHEQYFGPGTRLTVT.

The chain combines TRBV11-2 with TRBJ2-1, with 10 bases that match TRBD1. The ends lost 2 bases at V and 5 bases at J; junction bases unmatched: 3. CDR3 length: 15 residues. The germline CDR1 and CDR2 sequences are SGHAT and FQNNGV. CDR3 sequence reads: CASSLRTGGDNEQFF. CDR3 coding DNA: TGTGCCAGCAGCTTAAGGACAGGGGGGGACAATGAGCAGTTCTTC.

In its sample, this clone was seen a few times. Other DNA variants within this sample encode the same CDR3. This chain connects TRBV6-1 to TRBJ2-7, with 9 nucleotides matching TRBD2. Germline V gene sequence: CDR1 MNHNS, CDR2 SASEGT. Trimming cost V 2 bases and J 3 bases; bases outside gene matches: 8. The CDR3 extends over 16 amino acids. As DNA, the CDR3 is TGTGCCAGCAGTGAACGAGCTAGCGGGGCAGTCTACGAGCAGTACTTC. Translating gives CASSERASGAVYEQYF.

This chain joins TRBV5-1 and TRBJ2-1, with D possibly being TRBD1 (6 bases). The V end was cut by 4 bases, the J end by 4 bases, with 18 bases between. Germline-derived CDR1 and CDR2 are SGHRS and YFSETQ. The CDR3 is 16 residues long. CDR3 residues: CASSEGYGTLYNEQFF. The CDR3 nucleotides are TGCGCCAGCAGCGAGGGTTACGGGACACTTTACAATGAGCAGTTCTTC.

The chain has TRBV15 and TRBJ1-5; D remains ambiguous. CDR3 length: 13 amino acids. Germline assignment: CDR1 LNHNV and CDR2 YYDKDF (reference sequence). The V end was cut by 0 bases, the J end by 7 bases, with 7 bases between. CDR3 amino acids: CATSRDLLQPQHF. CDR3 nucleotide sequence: TGTGCCACCAGCAGAGATCTGTTGCAGCCCCAGCATTTT.

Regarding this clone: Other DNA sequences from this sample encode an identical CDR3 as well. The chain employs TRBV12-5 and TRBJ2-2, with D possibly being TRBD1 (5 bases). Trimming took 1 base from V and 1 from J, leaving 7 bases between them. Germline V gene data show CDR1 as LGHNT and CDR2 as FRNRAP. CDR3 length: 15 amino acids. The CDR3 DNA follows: TGTGCTAGTGGTTTGGGTCAGGGGAACACCGGGGAGCTGTTTTTT. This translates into CASGLGQGNTGELFF. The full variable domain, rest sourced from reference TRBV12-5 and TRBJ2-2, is DARVTQTPRHKVTEMGQEVTMRCQPILGHNTVFWYRQTMMQGLELLAYFRNRAPLDDSGMPKDRFSAEMPDATLATLKIQPSEPRDSAVYFCASGLGQGNTGELFFGEGSRLTVL.

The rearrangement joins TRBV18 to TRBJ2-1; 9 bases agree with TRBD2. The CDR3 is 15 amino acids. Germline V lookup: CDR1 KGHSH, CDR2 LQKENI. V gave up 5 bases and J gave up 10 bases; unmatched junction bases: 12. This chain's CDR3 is CASSTTSGPGPEQFF. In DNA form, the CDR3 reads TGTGCCAGCTCAACGACTAGCGGCCCCGGCCCGGAGCAGTTCTTC.

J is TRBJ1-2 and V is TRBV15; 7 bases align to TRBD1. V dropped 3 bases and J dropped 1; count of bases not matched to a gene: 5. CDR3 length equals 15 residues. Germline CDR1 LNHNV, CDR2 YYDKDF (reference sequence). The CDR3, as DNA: TGTGCCACCAGCAGTTCAGGGGGGATTAACTATGGCTACACCTTC. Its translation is CATSSSGGINYGYTF.

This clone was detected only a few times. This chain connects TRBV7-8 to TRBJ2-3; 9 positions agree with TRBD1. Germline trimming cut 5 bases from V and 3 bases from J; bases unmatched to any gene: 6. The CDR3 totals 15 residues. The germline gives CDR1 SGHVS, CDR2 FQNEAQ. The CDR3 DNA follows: TGTGCCAGCAGCCTCGGACAGGGGACGACAGATACGCAGTATTTT. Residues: CASSLGQGTTDTQYF.

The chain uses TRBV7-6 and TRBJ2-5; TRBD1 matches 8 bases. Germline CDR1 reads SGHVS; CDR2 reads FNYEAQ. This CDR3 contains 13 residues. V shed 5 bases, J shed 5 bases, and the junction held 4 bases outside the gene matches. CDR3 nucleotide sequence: TGTGCCAGCAGCGACCACAGGGGGGAGACCCAGTACTTC. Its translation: CASSDHRGETQYF. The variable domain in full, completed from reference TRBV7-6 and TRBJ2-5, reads GAGVSQSPRYKVTKRGQDVALRCDPISGHVSLYWYRQALGQGPEFLTYFNYEAQQDKSGLPNDRFSAERPEGSISTLTIQRTEQRDSAMYRCASSDHRGETQYFGPGTRLLVL.

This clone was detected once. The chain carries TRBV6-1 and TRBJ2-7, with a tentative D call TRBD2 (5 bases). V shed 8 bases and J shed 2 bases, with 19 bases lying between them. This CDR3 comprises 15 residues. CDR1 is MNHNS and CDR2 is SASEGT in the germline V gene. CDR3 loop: CASGQRTAATYEQYF. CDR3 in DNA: TGTGCCAGCGGCCAAAGGACTGCGGCGACCTACGAGCAGTACTTC.

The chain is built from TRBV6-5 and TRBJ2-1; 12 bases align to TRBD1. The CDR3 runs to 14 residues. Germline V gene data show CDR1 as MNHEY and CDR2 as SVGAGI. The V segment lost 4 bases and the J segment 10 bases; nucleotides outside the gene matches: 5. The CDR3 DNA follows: TGTGCCAGCAGTTGGGGACAGGGGGCGAGAGAGCAGTTCTTC. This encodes CASSWGQGAREQFF.

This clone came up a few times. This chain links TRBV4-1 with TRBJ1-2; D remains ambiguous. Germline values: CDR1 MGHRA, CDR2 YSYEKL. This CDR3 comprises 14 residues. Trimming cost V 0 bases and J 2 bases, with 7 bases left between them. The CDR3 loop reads CASSQDPQNYGYTF. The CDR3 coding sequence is TGCGCCAGCAGCCAAGACCCCCAGAACTATGGCTACACCTTC.

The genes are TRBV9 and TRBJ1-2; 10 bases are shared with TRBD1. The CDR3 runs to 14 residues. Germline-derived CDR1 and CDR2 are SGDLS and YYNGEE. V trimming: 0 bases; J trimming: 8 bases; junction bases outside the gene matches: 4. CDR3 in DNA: TGTGCCAGCAGCGTAGTGACAGGGGGCCGGGGCTACACCTTC. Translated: CASSVVTGGRGYTF.